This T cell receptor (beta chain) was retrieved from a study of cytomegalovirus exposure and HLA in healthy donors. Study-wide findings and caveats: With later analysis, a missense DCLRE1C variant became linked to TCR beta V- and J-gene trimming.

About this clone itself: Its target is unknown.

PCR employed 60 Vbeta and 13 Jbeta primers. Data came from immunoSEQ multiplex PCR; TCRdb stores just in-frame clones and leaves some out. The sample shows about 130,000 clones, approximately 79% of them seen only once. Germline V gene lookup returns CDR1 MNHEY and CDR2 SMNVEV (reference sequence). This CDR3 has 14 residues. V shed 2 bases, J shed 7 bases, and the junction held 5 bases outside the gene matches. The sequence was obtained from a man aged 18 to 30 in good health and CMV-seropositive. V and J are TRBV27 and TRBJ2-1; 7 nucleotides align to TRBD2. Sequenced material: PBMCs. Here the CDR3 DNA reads TGTGCCAGCAGTTTAGAGGGACTACCGAATGAGCAGTTCTTC. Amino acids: CASSLEGLPNEQFF.